A single sample gave rise to the 10 T cell receptor beta chains below, sequenced in a study of monozygotic twins with inflammatory bowel disease. TCRdb re-called the 5' RACE reads; every CDR3 protein appears as one record, without DNA. This table lists approximately 420,000 distinct CDR3 sequences. The sequencing sample was made of blood. Receptors originate from a human donor with ulcerative colitis or Crohn's disease, or a healthy co-twin of an affected twin (not recorded which).

The J gene is TRBJ2-3, the V gene TRBV27; TCRdb's assignment of TRBD1 cannot be checked, as there is no DNA. The CDR3 has 16 amino acids. Per germline, CDR1 MNHEY and CDR2 SMNVEV (reference sequence). The chain's CDR3 is CASSPGTGLWTDTQYF.

The chain couples TRBV27 to TRBJ2-3; TCRdb gives TRBD2 as the D gene, but with no DNA this cannot be confirmed. CDR3 length: 16 amino acids. The germline V gene encodes CDR1 MNHEY and CDR2 SMNVEV (reference sequence). The CDR3 spells CASSLSGSGTPDTQYF.

The chain links TRBV7-2 to TRBJ2-3; TCRdb's D gene call, TRBD1, goes unchecked for lack of DNA. Germline CDR1 is SGHTA and CDR2 is FQGNSA. The CDR3 runs 15 residues. This chain's CDR3 is CASRADRRSTDTQYF.

V usage is TRBV7-2 and J usage is TRBJ1-6; without DNA, the TCRdb call of TRBD1 cannot be checked. Germline loops: CDR1 SGHTA, CDR2 FQGNSA. The CDR3 is 14 amino acids. CDR3 sequence reads: CASSSTGLNSPLHF.

This chain connects TRBV12-3 or TRBV12-4 to TRBJ1-1; the D call of TRBD1 rests on TCRdb alone, since no DNA is present to check it. The CDR3 is made up of 15 amino acids. CDR3 sequence reads: CASSLGQTMNTEAFF.

The chain combines TRBV15 with TRBJ1-1; the D call of TRBD1 rests on TCRdb alone, since no DNA is present to check it. The CDR3 is 15 residues long. Germline lookup yields CDR1 LNHNV and CDR2 YYDKDF (reference sequence). This CDR3 reads CATSRKGQGNTEAFF.

The chain employs TRBV6-2 or TRBV6-3 and TRBJ1-6; as DNA is missing, the TRBD1 call by TCRdb cannot be tested. The CDR3 runs 13 residues. Germline V gene lookup returns CDR1 MNHEY and CDR2 SVGEGT. The CDR3 here is CAGRTAEDSPLHF.

The chain joins TRBV30 to TRBJ1-1. The CDR3 runs 17 residues. Germline CDR1 reads GTSNPN; CDR2 reads SVGIG (reference sequence). The CDR3 loop reads CAWSATPRDRGNTEAFF.

This sequence joins TRBV28 and TRBJ2-7. The CDR3 has 14 amino acids. CDR1 is MDHEN and CDR2 is SYDVKM in the germline V gene. The chain's CDR3 is CASSFGGTHYEQYF.

The chain combines TRBV6-1 with TRBJ2-2; TCRdb selects TRBD2, and the lack of DNA leaves this call unchecked. Germline CDR1 and CDR2: MNHNS and SASEGT. This CDR3 is 14 amino acids long. CDR3 residues: CASCELASTGELFF.